This TCR beta chain is drawn from a study of blood T cell repertoires in COVID-19. Whole-study context: The origin of the acute and convalescent COVID-19 samples was the United States, Italy and Spain.

Sequencing used immunoSEQ multiplex PCR; TCRdb keeps in-frame clones, though not all of them. The repertoire holds fewer than 65,000 clones, with approximately 89% as singletons. Germline V gene sequence: CDR1 LNHDA, CDR2 SQIVND (reference sequence). Trimming took off 6 bases at V and 1 base at J, with 16 bases between the two ends. There are 16 residues in the CDR3. The sequence was collected from a man aged 55 to 69 with acute or convalescent COVID-19. Sequencing was performed on peripheral blood. V and J are TRBV19 and TRBJ2-1; weak D call: TRBD2 (6 bases). The CDR3 sequence is CASRDYLRGSYNEQFF. DNA for the CDR3: TGTGCCAGTAGGGACTATCTGCGAGGGTCCTACAATGAGCAGTTCTTC.